A selection of T cell receptor beta chains follows, all from one sample in a study of T-cell reconstitution after alpha-beta-depleted transplantation in children. A single record per CDR3 protein comes from TCRdb applying MiXCR to the PCR reads. This sample has some 290,000 distinct CDR3 sequences, with approximately 23% found just once. The sample here was PBMCs, mostly from graft donor cells, taken 180 days after TCRalphabeta/CD19-depleted stem cell transplant. The receptors derive from a male patient younger than 18 who had a stem cell transplant for acute lymphoblastic leukemia, so the T cells may come from the graft donor. Both conserved end residues are part of each CDR3. Fields, in order: J gene, V gene, D gene, clone size, CDR3 protein, CDR3 DNA. A D gene is named only where the DNA matches it firmly. A row's size may be missing; if present it is once, few, many or a size class.

TRBJ1-4 | TRBV5-8 | TRBD1 | - | CASRPGTGATNEKLFF | TGTGCCAGCAGGCCCGGGACAGGGGCTACTAATGAAAAACTGTTTTTT
TRBJ2-1 | TRBV13 | TRBD2 | few | CASSSLFGLAGGTAYYNEQFF | TGTGCCAGCAGCTCCCTTTTCGGACTAGCGGGAGGGACCGCCTACTACAATGAGCAGTTCTTC
TRBJ2-7 | TRBV11-2 | - | few | CASSTISYEQYF | TGTGCCAGCAGCACTATATCCTACGAGCAGTACTTC
TRBJ1-1 | TRBV5-1 | - | few | CASEGDQSNTEAFF | TGCGCCAGCGAAGGCGACCAATCGAACACTGAAGCTTTCTTT
TRBJ2-1 | TRBV9 | - | - | CASSVVSQSYNEQFF | TGTGCCAGCAGCGTAGTGTCTCAGTCCTACAATGAGCAGTTCTTC
TRBJ2-1 | TRBV5-4 | TRBD2 | - | CASSGIAGYSYNEQFF | TGTGCCAGCAGCGGCATAGCGGGTTACTCCTACAATGAGCAGTTCTTC
TRBJ2-7 | TRBV20-1 | - | - | CSATLRVYEQYF | TGCAGTGCCACCTTAAGGGTCTACGAGCAGTACTTC
TRBJ2-3 | TRBV27 | - | - | CASSLYRKGGTDTQYF | TGTGCCAGCAGTTTATACCGGAAAGGGGGCACAGATACGCAGTATTTT
TRBJ2-5 | TRBV29-1 | - | - | CSSHWDQETQYF | TGCAGCTCCCATTGGGATCAAGAGACCCAGTACTTC
TRBJ2-3 | TRBV7-2 | - | - | CASSLVTGLLDTQYF | TGTGCCAGCAGCTTAGTGACCGGATTGTTGGATACGCAGTATTTT
TRBJ2-5 | TRBV7-9 | TRBD1 | many | CASSPRQGISETQYF | TGTGCCAGCAGCCCGAGACAGGGGATATCAGAGACCCAGTACTTC
TRBJ1-1 | TRBV20-1 | TRBD1 | many | CSARQGNTEAFF | TGCAGCGCGCGACAGGGGAACACTGAAGCTTTCTTT
TRBJ2-7 | TRBV27 | - | - | CASSFAGLGYEQYF | TGTGCCAGCAGTTTTGCGGGGTTAGGCTACGAGCAGTACTTC
TRBJ2-7 | TRBV6-1 | TRBD1 | few | CASRPLDRGSPYEQYF | TGTGCCAGCAGGCCCCTGGACAGGGGGTCCCCCTACGAGCAGTACTTC
TRBJ1-1 | TRBV18 | TRBD1 | - | CASSPLRQGGEAFF | TGTGCCAGCTCACCATTGAGACAGGGTGGTGAAGCTTTCTTT
TRBJ2-2 | TRBV12-3/TRBV12-4 | - | few | CASSWAGELFF | TGTGCCAGCTCTTGGGCCGGGGAGCTGTTTTTT
TRBJ2-5 | TRBV12-3/TRBV12-4 | TRBD1 | few | CASSYRDRGVIETQYF | TGTGCCAGCAGTTACCGGGACAGGGGTGTAATTGAGACCCAGTACTTC
TRBJ2-1 | TRBV7-3 | - | - | CARAPTYNEQFF | TGTGCCAGAGCACCAACCTACAATGAGCAGTTCTTC
TRBJ2-1 | TRBV20-1 | - | many | CSARSGGNEQFF | TGCAGTGCTAGAAGTGGGGGCAATGAGCAGTTCTTC
TRBJ2-7 | TRBV4-1 | TRBD1 | few | CASSQGWTGSTYEQYF | TGCGCCAGCAGCCAAGGGTGGACAGGGTCAACCTACGAGCAGTACTTC
TRBJ2-2 | TRBV20-1 | TRBD2 | few | CSARQPGLAGTNTGELFF | TGCAGTGCTAGACAGCCGGGACTAGCGGGAACGAACACCGGGGAGCTGTTTTTT
TRBJ2-1 | TRBV27 | - | - | CASTIMTGNEQFF | TGTGCCAGCACAATCATGACAGGCAATGAGCAGTTCTTC
TRBJ1-1 | TRBV25-1 | TRBD1 | few | CASSPGDRGNTEAFF | TGTGCCAGCAGTCCGGGGGACAGGGGGAACACTGAAGCTTTCTTT
TRBJ1-2 | TRBV29-1 | - | - | CSVEEAFYGYTF | TGCAGCGTTGAGGAGGCGTTCTATGGCTACACCTTC
TRBJ2-2 | TRBV6-7 | - | few | CASSYSTRGRRELFF | TGTGCCAGCAGTTACTCGACGAGAGGCCGCAGGGAGCTGTTTTTT
TRBJ2-6 | TRBV4-1 | - | - | CASSQESVRLSGANVLTF | TGCGCCAGCAGCCAAGAGTCGGTCCGTCTCTCTGGGGCCAACGTCCTGACTTTC